This TCR beta chain emerged from a study of monozygotic twins with inflammatory bowel disease. Whole-study findings and limits: The inverse Simpson measure of TCRbeta diversity was lower in IBD patients than in healthy co-twins.

No DNA is given; TCRdb re-called the 5' RACE reads and lists each CDR3 protein once. Its listing shows around 380,000 distinct CDR3 sequences. Germline values: CDR1 SGHRS, CDR2 YFSETQ. The CDR3 covers 13 residues. In regard to this clonotype: Its antigen remains unidentified.

The origin of this receptor is a human donor with ulcerative colitis or Crohn's disease, or a healthy co-twin of an affected twin (not recorded which). The J gene is TRBJ1-1, the V gene TRBV5-1; the D gene TCRdb calls, TRBD1, cannot be checked with no DNA. Sequencing was performed on blood. CDR3 sequence reads: CASSLDAGSEAFF.